This T cell receptor beta chain was sequenced during a study of regulatory T cells in long-lasting Graves disease. On this clonotype itself: Antigen unknown.

The TCR beta library used iRepertoire HTBI primers with Arm-PCR amplification of CDR3. Via MiXCR, TCRdb re-called the multiplex PCR reads, giving one row per CDR3 protein. The sample contains 500,000 or so distinct CDR3 sequences, roughly 15% of which appear only once. Regarding time point: newly diagnosed GD, antithyroid drugs for less than 3 months. PBMCs provided the RNA from which the TCR library was made. Study-wide findings and caveats: Persistent Graves' patients showed reduced TCR diversity versus newly diagnosed patients.

The CDR3 contains 13 residues. The V gene lost 3 bases and the J gene lost 5 bases, with 11 bases spanning the gap. From germline, CDR1 is SGHRS and CDR2 YFSETQ. The sample was also reused in another study, on T cells in Graves' hyperthyroidism and ophthalmopathy. From that study: Reasons for excluding patients were uncontrolled infection, other autoimmune disease, pregnancy or lactation. Most thyroid clonotypes expanded above 0.001 were also detected in blood.

Here the sequenced sample was peripheral blood mononuclear cells (PBMCs), taken at new diagnosis, from a patient treated with antithyroid drugs. The chain carries TRBV5-1 and TRBJ2-5; TRBD2 is a possible D gene (6 bases). The clonotype originates from a woman aged 40-65 years with Graves disease. The CDR3 nucleotides read TGCGCCAGCAGCTCCGGGACTGGCGAGACCCAGTACTTC. As protein: CASSSGTGETQYF.